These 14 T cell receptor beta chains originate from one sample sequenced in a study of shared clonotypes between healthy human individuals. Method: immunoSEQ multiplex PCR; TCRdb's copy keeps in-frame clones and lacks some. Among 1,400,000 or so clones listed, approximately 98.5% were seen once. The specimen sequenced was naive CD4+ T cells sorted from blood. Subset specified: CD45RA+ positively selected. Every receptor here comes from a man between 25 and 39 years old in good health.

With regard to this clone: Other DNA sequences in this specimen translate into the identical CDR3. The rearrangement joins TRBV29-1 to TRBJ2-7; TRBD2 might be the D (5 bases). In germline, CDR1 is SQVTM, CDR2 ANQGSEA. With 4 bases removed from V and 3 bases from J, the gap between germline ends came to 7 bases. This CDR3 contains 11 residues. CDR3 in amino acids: CSVGGIYEQYF. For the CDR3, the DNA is TGCAGCGTTGGAGGGATCTACGAGCAGTACTTC.

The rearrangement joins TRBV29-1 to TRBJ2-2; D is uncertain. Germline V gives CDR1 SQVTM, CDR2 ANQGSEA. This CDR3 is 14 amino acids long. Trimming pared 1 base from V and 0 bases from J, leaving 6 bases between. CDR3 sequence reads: CSVEVGPNTGELFF. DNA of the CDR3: TGCAGCGTTGAAGTCGGACCGAACACCGGGGAGCTGTTTTTT.

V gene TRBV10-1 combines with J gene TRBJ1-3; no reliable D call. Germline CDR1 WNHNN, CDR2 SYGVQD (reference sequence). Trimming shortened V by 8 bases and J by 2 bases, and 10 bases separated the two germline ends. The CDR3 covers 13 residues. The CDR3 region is CASSSEAGNTIYF. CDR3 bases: TGCGCCAGCTCTTCGGAAGCTGGAAACACCATATATTTT.

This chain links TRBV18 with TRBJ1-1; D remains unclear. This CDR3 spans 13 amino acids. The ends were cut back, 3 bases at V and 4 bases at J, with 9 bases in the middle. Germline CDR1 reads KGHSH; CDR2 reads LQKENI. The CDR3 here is CASSPGIATEAFF. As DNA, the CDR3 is TGTGCCAGCTCACCCGGGATCGCCACTGAAGCTTTCTTT.

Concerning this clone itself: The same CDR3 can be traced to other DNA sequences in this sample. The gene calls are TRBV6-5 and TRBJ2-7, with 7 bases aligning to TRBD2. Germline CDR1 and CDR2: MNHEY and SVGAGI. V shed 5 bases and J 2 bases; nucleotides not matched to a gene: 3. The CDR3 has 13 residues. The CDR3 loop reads CASSRTSPYEQYF. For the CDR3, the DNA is TGTGCCAGCAGTAGGACTAGTCCCTACGAGCAGTACTTC.

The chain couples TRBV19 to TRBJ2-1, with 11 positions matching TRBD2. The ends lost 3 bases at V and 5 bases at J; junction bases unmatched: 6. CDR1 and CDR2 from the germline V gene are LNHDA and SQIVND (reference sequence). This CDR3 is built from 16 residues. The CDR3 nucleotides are TGTGCCAGTAGTATTTTAGCGGGAGGGGGAAACAATGAGCAGTTCTTC. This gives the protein CASSILAGGGNNEQFF. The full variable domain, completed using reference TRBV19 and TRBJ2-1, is DGGITQSPKYLFRKEGQNVTLSCEQNLNHDAMYWYRQDPGQGLRLIYYSQIVNDFQKGDIAEGYSVSREKKESFPLTVTSAQKNPTAFYLCASSILAGGGNNEQFFGPGTRLTVL.

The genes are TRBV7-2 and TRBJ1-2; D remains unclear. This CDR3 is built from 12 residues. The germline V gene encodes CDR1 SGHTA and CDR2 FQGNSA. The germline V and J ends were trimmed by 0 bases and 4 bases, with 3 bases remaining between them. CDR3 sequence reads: CASSLASYGYTF. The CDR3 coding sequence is TGTGCCAGCAGCTTAGCAAGCTATGGCTACACCTTC.

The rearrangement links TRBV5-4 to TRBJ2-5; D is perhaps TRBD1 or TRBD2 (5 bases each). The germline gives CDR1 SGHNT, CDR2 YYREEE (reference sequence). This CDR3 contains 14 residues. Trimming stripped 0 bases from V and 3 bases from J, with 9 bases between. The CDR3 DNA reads TGTGCCAGCAGCTTGGGTGGGACCAAAGAGACCCAGTACTTC. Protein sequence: CASSLGGTKETQYF.

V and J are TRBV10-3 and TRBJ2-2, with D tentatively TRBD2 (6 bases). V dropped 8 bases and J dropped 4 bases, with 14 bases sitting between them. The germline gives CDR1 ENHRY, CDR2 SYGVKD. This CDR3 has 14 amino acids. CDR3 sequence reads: CAISTGATTGELFF. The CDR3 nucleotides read TGTGCCATCTCAACGGGAGCGACCACCGGGGAGCTGTTTTTT.

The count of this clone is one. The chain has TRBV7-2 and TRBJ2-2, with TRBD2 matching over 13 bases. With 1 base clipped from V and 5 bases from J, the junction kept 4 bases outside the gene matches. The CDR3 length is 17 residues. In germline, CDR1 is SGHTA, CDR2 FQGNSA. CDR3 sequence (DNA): TGTGCCAGCAGCTTAGGACTAGCGGGAGGATGGACCGGGGAGCTGTTTTTT. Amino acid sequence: CASSLGLAGGWTGELFF.

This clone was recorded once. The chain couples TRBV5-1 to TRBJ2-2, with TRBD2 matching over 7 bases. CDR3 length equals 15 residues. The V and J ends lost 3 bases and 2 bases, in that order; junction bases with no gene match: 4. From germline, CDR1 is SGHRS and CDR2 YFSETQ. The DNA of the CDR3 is TGCGCCAGCAGCTCAGCGGGATCTAACACCGGGGAGCTGTTTTTT. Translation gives CASSSAGSNTGELFF.

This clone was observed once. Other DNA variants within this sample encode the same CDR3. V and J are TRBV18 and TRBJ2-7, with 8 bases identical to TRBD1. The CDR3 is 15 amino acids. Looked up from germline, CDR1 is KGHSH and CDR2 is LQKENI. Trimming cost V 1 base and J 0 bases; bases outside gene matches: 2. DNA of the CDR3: TGTGCCAGCTCACCACTAGGACAGGGCTCCTACGAGCAGTACTTC. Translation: CASSPLGQGSYEQYF.

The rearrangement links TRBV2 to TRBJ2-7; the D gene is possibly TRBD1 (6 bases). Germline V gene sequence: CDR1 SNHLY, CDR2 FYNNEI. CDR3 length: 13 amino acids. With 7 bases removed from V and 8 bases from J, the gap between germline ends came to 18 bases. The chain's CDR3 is CASKRGDMRKQYF. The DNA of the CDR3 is TGTGCCAGCAAAAGAGGGGACATGAGAAAGCAGTACTTC.

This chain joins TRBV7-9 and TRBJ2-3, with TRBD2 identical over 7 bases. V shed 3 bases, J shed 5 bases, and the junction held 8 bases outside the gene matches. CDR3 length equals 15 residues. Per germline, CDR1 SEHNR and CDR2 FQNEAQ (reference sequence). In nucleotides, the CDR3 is TGTGCCAGCAGCTTCCGGCGGGAGTCGGTAGATACGCAGTATTTT. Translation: CASSFRRESVDTQYF.